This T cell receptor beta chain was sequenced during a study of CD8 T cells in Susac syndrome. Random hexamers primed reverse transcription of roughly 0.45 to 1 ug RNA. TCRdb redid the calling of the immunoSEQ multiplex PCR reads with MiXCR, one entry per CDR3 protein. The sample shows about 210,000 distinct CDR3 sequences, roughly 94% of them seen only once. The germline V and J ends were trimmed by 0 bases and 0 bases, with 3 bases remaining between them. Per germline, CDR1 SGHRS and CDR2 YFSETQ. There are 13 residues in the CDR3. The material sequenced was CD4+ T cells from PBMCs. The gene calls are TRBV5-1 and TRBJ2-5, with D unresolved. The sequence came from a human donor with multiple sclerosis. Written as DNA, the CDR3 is TGCGCCAGCAGCTTGGTGTACCAAGAGACCCAGTACTTC. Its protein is CASSLVYQETQYF.